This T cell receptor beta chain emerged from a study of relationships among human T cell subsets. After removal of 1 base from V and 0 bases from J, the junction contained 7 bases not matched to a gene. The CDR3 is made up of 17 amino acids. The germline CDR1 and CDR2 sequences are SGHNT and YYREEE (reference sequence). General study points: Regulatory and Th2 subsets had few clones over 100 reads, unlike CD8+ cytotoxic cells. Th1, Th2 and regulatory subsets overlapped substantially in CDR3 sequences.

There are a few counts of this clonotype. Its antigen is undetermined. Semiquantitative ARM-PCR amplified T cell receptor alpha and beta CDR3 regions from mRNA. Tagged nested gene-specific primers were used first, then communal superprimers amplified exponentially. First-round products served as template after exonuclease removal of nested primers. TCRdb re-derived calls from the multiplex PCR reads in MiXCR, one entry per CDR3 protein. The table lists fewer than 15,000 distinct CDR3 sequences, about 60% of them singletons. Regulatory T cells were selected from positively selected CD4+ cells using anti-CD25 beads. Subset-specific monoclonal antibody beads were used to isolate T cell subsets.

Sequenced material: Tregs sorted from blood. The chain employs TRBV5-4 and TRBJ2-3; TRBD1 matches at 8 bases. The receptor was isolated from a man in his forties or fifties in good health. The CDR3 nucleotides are TGTGCCAGCAGCTTGAAAACAGGGGGTATCAGCACAGATACGCAGTATTTT. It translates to CASSLKTGGISTDTQYF. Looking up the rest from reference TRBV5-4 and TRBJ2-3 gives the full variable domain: ETGVTQSPTHLIKTRGQQVTLRCSSQSGHNTVSWYQQALGQGPQFIFQYYREEENGRGNFPPRFSGLQFPNYSSELNVNALELDDSALYLCASSLKTGGISTDTQYFGPGTRLTVL.